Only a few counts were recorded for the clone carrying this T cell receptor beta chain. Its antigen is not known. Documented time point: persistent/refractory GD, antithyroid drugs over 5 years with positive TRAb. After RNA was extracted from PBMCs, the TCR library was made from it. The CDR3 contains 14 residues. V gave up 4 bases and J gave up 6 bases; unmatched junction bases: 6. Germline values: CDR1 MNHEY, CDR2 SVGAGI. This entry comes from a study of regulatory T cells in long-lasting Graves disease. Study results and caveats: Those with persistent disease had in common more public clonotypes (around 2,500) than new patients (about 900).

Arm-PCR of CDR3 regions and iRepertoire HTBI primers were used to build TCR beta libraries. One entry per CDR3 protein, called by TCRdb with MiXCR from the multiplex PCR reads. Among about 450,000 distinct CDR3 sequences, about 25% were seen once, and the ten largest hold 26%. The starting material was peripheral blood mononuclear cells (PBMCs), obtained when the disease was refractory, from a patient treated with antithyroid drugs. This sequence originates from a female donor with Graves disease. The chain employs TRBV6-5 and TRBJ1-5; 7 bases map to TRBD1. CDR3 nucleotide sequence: TGTGCCAGCAGTTTTGCAGGGGGAAGTCAGCCCCAGCATTTT. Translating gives CASSFAGGSQPQHF.